This section outlines one TCR beta chain sequence together with its context. These data originate in a study of blood T cell repertoires in COVID-19. Germline CDR1 is SGHDT and CDR2 is YYEEEE. V lost 4 bases, J lost 0 bases, and 20 bases lay in between. The CDR3 sequence is 18 residues long. Authors' analysis steps: Estimation of nucleated cell counts relied on the amplification of reference gene primers. Method: immunoSEQ multiplex PCR; TCRdb's copy keeps in-frame clones and lacks some. The V and J calls and the clone size are those of that table, but D and trimming were determined from the DNA. The data show 90,000 to 100,000 clones, roughly 70% seen once.

The source of this sequence is a woman aged 60-75 years in a cohort sampled during active or convalescent COVID-19. The J gene is TRBJ2-1, the V gene TRBV5-6; D is perhaps TRBD2 (7 bases). Source material: peripheral blood. Here the CDR3 DNA reads TGTGCCAGCAGCGTTCGATGGGGGGGCCAGAGCTCCTACAATGAGCAGTTCTTC. It translates to CASSVRWGGQSSYNEQFF.